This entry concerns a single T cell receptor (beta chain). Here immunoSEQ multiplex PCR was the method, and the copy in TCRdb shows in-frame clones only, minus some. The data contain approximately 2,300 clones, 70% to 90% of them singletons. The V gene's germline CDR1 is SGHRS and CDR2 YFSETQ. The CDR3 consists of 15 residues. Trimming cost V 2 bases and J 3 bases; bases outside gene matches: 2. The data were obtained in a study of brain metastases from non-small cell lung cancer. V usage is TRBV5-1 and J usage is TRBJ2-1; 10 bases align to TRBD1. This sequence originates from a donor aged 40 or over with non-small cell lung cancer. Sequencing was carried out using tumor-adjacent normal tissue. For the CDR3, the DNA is TGCGCCAGCAGCTTAGGGGACAGGGGCTACAATGAGCAGTTCTTC. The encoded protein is CASSLGDRGYNEQFF.